The 9 T cell receptor beta chains below were found in one sample sequenced in a study of cytomegalovirus exposure and HLA in healthy donors. Researchers ran the PCR with 60 Vbeta and 13 Jbeta primers. The assay was immunoSEQ multiplex PCR, and TCRdb's table has in-frame clones only and misses some. The profile shows some 98,000 clones, around 80% of them singletons. Sequenced material: PBMCs. All receptors derive from a man aged 35-49 years in good health and CMV-seronegative.

The V call is TRBV19, the J call TRBJ2-3; weak D call: TRBD2 (6 bases). Between the trimmed V and J ends, which lost 5 bases and 5 bases, there was a span of 17 bases. Germline V gives CDR1 LNHDA, CDR2 SQIVND (reference sequence). This CDR3 is 15 amino acids long. DNA for the CDR3: TGTGCCAGTAGTGGCGGAGGGAAAGGGGAAGATACGCAGTATTTT. Its protein is CASSGGGKGEDTQYF.

The rearrangement uses TRBV27 and TRBJ2-1; D is possibly TRBD2 (5 bases). From germline, CDR1 is MNHEY and CDR2 SMNVEV (reference sequence). Trimming removed 10 bases from V and 2 bases from J, with 18 bases in between. The length of the CDR3 is 15 residues. The CDR3 loop is CATESPGNPYNEQFF. The CDR3 DNA reads TGTGCCACAGAAAGTCCGGGGAATCCCTACAATGAGCAGTTCTTC.

This chain uses TRBV5-6 with TRBJ1-2; 7 nucleotides agree with TRBD1. Trimming at V came to 1 base and at J to 4 bases, leaving 4 bases not matched to a gene. The germline CDR1 and CDR2 sequences are SGHDT and YYEEEE. The CDR3 runs 14 residues. The DNA of the CDR3 is TGTGCCAGCAGCTTGCCCGGACAGGTCTATGGCTACACCTTC. Its translation is CASSLPGQVYGYTF.

The chain links TRBV28 to TRBJ2-3; 10 bases agree with TRBD2. J was trimmed by 2 bases and V by 2 bases; bases with no gene match: 4. The CDR3 sequence is 16 residues long. CDR1 MDHEN and CDR2 SYDVKM come from the germline V gene. CDR3 region: CASSLTSGAVTDTQYF. DNA for the CDR3: TGTGCCAGCAGTTTAACTAGCGGGGCAGTCACAGATACGCAGTATTTT.

The chain has TRBV7-2 and TRBJ1-2; 7 nucleotides align to TRBD1. V gave up 1 base and J gave up 5 bases; unmatched junction bases: 4. The CDR3 spans 14 residues. Germline CDR1 and CDR2: SGHTA and FQGNSA. The CDR3 DNA is TGTGCCAGCAGCTTAGGGGGACAGTCTTATGGCTACACCTTC. Its protein product is CASSLGGQSYGYTF.

The chain couples TRBV5-4 to TRBJ2-3; possible D gene TRBD1, 5 bases. CDR3 size: 15 residues. V lost 4 bases, J lost 2 bases, and 14 bases lay in between. The germline CDR1 and CDR2 sequences are SGHNT and YYREEE (reference sequence). This chain's CDR3 is CASSIKQVNTDTQYF. The CDR3 DNA sequence: TGTGCCAGCAGCATCAAACAGGTTAACACAGATACGCAGTATTTT.

This chain uses TRBV6-5 with TRBJ2-7; no definite D call. Trimming removed 6 bases at V and 5 bases at J, with 17 bases between. Germline V gene lookup returns CDR1 MNHEY and CDR2 SVGAGI. CDR3 length equals 14 residues. CDR3 residues: CASSRRLIPNEQYF. For the CDR3, the DNA is TGTGCCAGCAGCCGGCGGCTGATCCCGAACGAGCAGTACTTC.

V gene TRBV7-3 combines with J gene TRBJ2-3; D is possibly TRBD2 (5 bases). The V end lost 2 bases, the J end lost 4 bases, and 10 bases lay between the germline ends. This CDR3 is 14 amino acids long. Germline loops: CDR1 SGHTA, CDR2 FQGTGA. The CDR3 DNA reads TGTGCCAGCAGCTTATCGGGGTACGCAGATACGCAGTATTTT. It codes for CASSLSGYADTQYF.

The chain has TRBV10-1 and TRBJ2-3; 11 nucleotides match TRBD2. Unmatched junction bases numbered 5, after V lost 6 bases and J lost 0 bases. CDR1 and CDR2 from the germline V gene are WNHNN and SYGVQD (reference sequence). This CDR3 contains 16 residues. The CDR3 reads CASSRRLAGSTDTQYF. CDR3 sequence (DNA): TGCGCCAGCAGCCGACGACTAGCGGGGAGCACAGATACGCAGTATTTT.